One sample yielded the 23 T cell receptor beta chains listed below, sequenced in a study of monozygotic twins with inflammatory bowel disease. From its re-call of the 5' RACE reads, TCRdb lists each CDR3 protein once, without DNA. This table lists over 130,000 distinct CDR3 sequences. Sequencing was carried out using blood. The receptors derive from a human donor with ulcerative colitis or Crohn's disease, or a healthy co-twin of an affected twin (not recorded which).

CDR3 region: CSARAPPGHQSGYTF. The V call is TRBV20-1, the J call TRBJ1-2; TCRdb names TRBD1, which stays unverified in the absence of DNA. Germline V gene sequence: CDR1 DFQATT, CDR2 SNEGSKA (reference sequence). There are 15 residues in the CDR3.

CDR3 in amino acids: CASTPAGISYNEQFF. The chain couples TRBV6-2 or TRBV6-3 to TRBJ2-1; checking the TCRdb D call of TRBD1 is not possible without DNA. Germline V gives CDR1 MNHEY, CDR2 SVGEGT. This CDR3 is built from 15 residues.

The chain combines TRBV12-3 or TRBV12-4 with TRBJ2-1; the D call of TRBD2 rests on TCRdb alone, since no DNA is present to check it. The CDR3 sequence is 15 residues long. CDR3 amino acids: CASSLGTSGGLEQFF.

The V gene is TRBV9, the J gene TRBJ1-1; the TCRdb call, TRBD1, lacks DNA for checking. Germline V gene sequence: CDR1 SGDLS, CDR2 YYNGEE. The CDR3 covers 17 residues. The CDR3 loop reads CASSVGTGGALGTEAFF.

This chain's CDR3 is CASSPADRGETEAFF. The chain has TRBV5-1 and TRBJ1-1; TCRdb returns TRBD1, unconfirmable since there is no DNA. The CDR3 spans 15 residues. CDR1 is SGHRS, CDR2 YFSETQ, per germline.

The chain is built from TRBV15 and TRBJ2-7. CDR3 length equals 15 residues. Germline V lookup: CDR1 LNHNV, CDR2 YYDKDF (reference sequence). CDR3 amino acids: CATSRDVRISYEQYF.

The chain joins TRBV27 to TRBJ1-5; TCRdb's assignment of TRBD1 cannot be checked, as there is no DNA. The V gene's germline CDR1 is MNHEY and CDR2 SMNVEV (reference sequence). CDR3 length: 19 residues. This CDR3 reads CASSYRGGKGTYSNQPQHF.

The J gene is TRBJ1-4, the V gene TRBV7-2. Germline V gene lookup returns CDR1 SGHTA and CDR2 FQGNSA. The CDR3 runs to 14 residues. CDR3 region: CASSLRQGGGKLFF.

The genes are TRBV7-9 and TRBJ2-7; the D call from TCRdb, TRBD1, cannot be confirmed without DNA. This CDR3 has 14 amino acids. CDR1 is SEHNR, CDR2 FQNEAQ, per germline (reference sequence). The CDR3: CASSLARTGSEQYF.

V gene TRBV20-1 combines with J gene TRBJ1-5. The germline V gene encodes CDR1 DFQATT and CDR2 SNEGSKA (reference sequence). CDR3 length equals 12 residues. The CDR3 region is CSARVSLQPQHF.

J is TRBJ1-2 and V is TRBV12-3 or TRBV12-4. The CDR3 totals 17 residues. CDR3 amino acids: CASSFNNGPMRESGYTF.

The chain joins TRBV24-1 to TRBJ2-7; TCRdb's D call, TRBD1, is unchecked because there is no DNA. Germline lookup yields CDR1 KGHDR and CDR2 SFDVKD. This CDR3 is built from 14 residues. CDR3 sequence: CATSPGQGIHEQYF.

The rearrangement links TRBV20-1 to TRBJ2-1; TCRdb's D call, TRBD2, is unchecked because there is no DNA. Germline V lookup: CDR1 DFQATT, CDR2 SNEGSKA (reference sequence). The CDR3 length is 17 residues. The CDR3 is CSARVKTSGGTYNEQFF.

The V and J genes are TRBV6-5 and TRBJ2-7; without DNA, the TCRdb call of TRBD1 cannot be checked. The germline CDR1 and CDR2 sequences are MNHEY and SVGAGI. This CDR3 comprises 17 residues. CDR3 amino acids: CASSYRDPNRGTYEQYF.

The V call is TRBV9, the J call TRBJ1-5; there is no DNA to check the TCRdb D call of TRBD1. Germline V gene lookup returns CDR1 SGDLS and CDR2 YYNGEE. CDR3 length equals 15 residues. The CDR3 sequence: CASSVQGAVNQPQHF.

This sequence joins TRBV18 and TRBJ1-5; TCRdb gives TRBD1 as the D gene, but with no DNA this cannot be confirmed. The CDR3 has 14 residues. Looked up from germline, CDR1 is KGHSH and CDR2 is LQKENI. CDR3 region: CASSPSGGRQPQHF. Looking up the rest from reference TRBV18 and TRBJ1-5 gives the full variable domain: NAGVMQNPRHLVRRRGQEARLRCSPMKGHSHVYWYRQLPEEGLKFMVYLQKENIIDESGMPKERFSAEFPKEGPSILRIQQVVRGDSAAYFCASSPSGGRQPQHFGDGTRLSIL.

The CDR3: CASSSGLTLEQYF. The V and J genes are TRBV11-1 and TRBJ2-7; the D call of TRBD2 rests on TCRdb alone, since no DNA is present to check it. Germline CDR1 and CDR2: SGHAT and FQDESV (reference sequence). CDR3 length: 13 residues.

The gene calls are TRBV30 and TRBJ2-5; TCRdb's D call of TRBD2 is untestable without DNA. CDR3 length: 18 residues. Germline loops: CDR1 GTSNPN, CDR2 SVGIG (reference sequence). CDR3 region: CAWSWDSGGFTASETQYF.

The CDR3 here is CATSDRSAPSYNEQFF. The chain links TRBV24-1 to TRBJ2-1; without DNA, the TCRdb call of TRBD1 cannot be checked. CDR1 and CDR2 (germline): KGHDR, SFDVKD. CDR3 length: 16 residues.

V gene TRBV20-1 combines with J gene TRBJ2-1; TCRdb reports TRBD2, a call that lacks DNA to check it against. The germline V gene has CDR1 DFQATT and CDR2 SNEGSKA (reference sequence). The CDR3 length is 13 residues. The CDR3 loop reads CSARTSGPLEQFF.

The chain employs TRBV7-2 and TRBJ2-1; TCRdb indicates TRBD1, and absent DNA this call remains unverified. The germline V gene encodes CDR1 SGHTA and CDR2 FQGNSA. This CDR3 contains 13 residues. CDR3 in amino acids: CASSHDRLNEQFF.

This chain links TRBV5-1 with TRBJ1-6; TCRdb picks TRBD1, but there is no DNA to check that call. From germline, CDR1 is SGHRS and CDR2 YFSETQ. The length of the CDR3 is 15 residues. This CDR3 reads CASSKPDSSNSPLHF.

V gene TRBV20-1 combines with J gene TRBJ2-1; with no DNA, the TCRdb D assignment of TRBD1 cannot be verified. From germline, CDR1 is DFQATT and CDR2 SNEGSKA (reference sequence). The CDR3 extends over 14 amino acids. The CDR3 is CSASSPLQGNEQFF.